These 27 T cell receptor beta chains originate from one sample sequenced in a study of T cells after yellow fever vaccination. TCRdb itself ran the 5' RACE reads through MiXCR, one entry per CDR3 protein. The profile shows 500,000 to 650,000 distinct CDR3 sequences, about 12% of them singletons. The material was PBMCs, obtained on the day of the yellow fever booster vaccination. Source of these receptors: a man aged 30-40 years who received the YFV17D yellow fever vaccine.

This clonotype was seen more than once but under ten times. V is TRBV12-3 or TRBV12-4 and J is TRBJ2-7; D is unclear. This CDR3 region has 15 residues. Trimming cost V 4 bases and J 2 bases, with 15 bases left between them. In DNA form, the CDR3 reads TGTGCCAGCAGTTCCATCAACTACGTCGCCTACGAGCAGTACTTC. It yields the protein CASSSINYVAYEQYF.

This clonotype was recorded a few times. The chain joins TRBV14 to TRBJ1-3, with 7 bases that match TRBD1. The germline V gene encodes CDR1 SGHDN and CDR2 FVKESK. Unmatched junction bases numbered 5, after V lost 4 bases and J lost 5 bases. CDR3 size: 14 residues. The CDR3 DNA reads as TGTGCCAGCAGCCCACAGGGACAGAGAAACACCATATATTTT. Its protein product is CASSPQGQRNTIYF. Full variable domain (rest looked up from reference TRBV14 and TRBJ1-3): EAGVTQFPSHSVIEKGQTVTLRCDPISGHDNLYWYRRVMGKEIKFLLHFVKESKQDESGMPNNRFLAERTGGTYSTLKVQPAELEDSGVYFCASSPQGQRNTIYFGEGSWLTVV.

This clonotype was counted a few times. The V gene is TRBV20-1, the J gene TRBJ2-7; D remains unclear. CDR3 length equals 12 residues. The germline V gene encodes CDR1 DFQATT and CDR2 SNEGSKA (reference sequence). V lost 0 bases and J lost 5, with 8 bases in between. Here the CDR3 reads CSARDPTHEQYF. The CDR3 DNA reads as TGCAGTGCTAGAGATCCTACGCACGAGCAGTACTTC.

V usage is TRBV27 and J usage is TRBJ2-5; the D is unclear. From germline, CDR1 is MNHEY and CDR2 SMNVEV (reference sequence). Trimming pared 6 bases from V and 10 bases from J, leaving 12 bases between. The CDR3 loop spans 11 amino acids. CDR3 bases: TGTGCCAGCAGGCAAGGTCAGATCCAGTACTTC. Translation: CASRQGQIQYF.

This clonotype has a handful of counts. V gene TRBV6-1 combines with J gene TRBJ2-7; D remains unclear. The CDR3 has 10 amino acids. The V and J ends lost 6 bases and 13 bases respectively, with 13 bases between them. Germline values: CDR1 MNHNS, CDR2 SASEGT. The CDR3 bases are TGTGCCAGCAGCAGTCCCGTTCGATACTTC. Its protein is CASSSPVRYF.

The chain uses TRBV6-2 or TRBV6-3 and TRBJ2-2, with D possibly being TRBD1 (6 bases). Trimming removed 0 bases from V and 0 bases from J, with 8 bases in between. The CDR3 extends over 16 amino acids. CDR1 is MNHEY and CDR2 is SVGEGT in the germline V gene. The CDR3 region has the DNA TGTGCCAGCAGTTACTCCGAGGGGGCGAACACCGGGGAGCTGTTTTTT. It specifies CASSYSEGANTGELFF.

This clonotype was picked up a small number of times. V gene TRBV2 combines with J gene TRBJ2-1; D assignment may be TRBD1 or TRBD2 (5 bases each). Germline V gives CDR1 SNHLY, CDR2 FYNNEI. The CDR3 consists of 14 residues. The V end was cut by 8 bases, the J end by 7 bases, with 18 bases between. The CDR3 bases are TGTGCCAGCCTGGGGCTAGGAGGAACTAATGAGCAGTTCTTC. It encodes CASLGLGGTNEQFF.

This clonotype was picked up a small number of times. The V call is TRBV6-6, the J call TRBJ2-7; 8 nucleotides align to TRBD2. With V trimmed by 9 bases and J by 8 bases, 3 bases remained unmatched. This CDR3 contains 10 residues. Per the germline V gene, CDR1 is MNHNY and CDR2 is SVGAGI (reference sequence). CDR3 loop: CASKREKQYF. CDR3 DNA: TGTGCCAGTAAGCGGGAGAAGCAGTACTTC.

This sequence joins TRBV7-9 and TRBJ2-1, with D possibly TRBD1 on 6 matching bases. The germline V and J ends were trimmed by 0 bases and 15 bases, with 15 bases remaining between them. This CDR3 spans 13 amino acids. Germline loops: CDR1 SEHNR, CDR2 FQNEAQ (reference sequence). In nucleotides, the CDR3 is TGTGCCAGCAGCTTAGCCTCAGGGGACGGTCCGTTCTTC. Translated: CASSLASGDGPFF.

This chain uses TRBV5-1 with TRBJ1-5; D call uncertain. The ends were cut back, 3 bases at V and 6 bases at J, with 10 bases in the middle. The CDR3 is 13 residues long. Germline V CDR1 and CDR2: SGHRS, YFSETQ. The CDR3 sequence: CASSWSGSQPQHF. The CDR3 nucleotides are TGCGCCAGCAGCTGGTCGGGGAGTCAGCCCCAGCATTTT.

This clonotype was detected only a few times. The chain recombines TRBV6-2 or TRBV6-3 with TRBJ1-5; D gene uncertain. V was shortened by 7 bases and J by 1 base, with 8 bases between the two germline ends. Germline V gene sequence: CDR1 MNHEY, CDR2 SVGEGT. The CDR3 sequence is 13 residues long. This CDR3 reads CASNIGSNQPQHF. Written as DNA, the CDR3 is TGTGCCAGCAATATAGGCAGCAATCAGCCCCAGCATTTT.

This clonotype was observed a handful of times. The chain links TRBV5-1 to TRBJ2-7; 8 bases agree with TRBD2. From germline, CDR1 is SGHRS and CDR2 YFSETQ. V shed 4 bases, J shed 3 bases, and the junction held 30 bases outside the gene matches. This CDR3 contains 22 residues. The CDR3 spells CASSPEGGWGGLPSGTSYEQYF. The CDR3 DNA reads TGCGCCAGCAGCCCGGAGGGAGGCTGGGGCGGTCTCCCGTCTGGGACTAGCTACGAGCAGTACTTC.

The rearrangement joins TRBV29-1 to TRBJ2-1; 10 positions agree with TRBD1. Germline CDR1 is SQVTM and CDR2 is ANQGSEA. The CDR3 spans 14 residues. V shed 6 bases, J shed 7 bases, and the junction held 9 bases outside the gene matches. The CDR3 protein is CSVCRQGATNEQFF. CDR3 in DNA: TGCAGCGTATGTCGACAGGGGGCTACGAATGAGCAGTTCTTC.

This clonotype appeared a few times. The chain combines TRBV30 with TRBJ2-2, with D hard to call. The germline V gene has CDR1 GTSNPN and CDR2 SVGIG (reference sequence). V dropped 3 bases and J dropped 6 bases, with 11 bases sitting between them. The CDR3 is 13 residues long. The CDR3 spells CAWSVTVSGELFF. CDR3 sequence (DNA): TGTGCCTGGAGCGTAACCGTGTCCGGGGAGCTGTTTTTT.

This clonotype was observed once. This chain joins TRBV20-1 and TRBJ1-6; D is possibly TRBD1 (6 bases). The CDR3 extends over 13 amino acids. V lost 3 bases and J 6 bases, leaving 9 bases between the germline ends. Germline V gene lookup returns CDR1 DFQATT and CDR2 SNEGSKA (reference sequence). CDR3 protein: CSASDRFNSPLHF. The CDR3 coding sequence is TGCAGTGCTAGCGACAGGTTTAATTCACCCCTCCACTTT.

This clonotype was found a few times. Here the CDR3 reads CAISESTNGRGAFF. CDR3 nucleotides: TGTGCCATCAGTGAGTCGACGAATGGCAGGGGGGCTTTCTTT. The gene calls are TRBV10-3 and TRBJ1-1; 7 bases fit TRBD1. V shed 0 bases, J shed 11 bases, and the junction held 9 bases outside the gene matches. This CDR3 region has 14 residues. CDR1 is ENHRY, CDR2 SYGVKD, per germline.

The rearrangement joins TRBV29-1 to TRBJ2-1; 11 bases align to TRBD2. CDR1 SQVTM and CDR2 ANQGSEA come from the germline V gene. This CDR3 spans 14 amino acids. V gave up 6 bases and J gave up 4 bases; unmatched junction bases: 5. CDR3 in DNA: TGCAGCGTCTCGGGACTAGCGGTTTACAATGAGCAGTTCTTC. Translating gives CSVSGLAVYNEQFF.

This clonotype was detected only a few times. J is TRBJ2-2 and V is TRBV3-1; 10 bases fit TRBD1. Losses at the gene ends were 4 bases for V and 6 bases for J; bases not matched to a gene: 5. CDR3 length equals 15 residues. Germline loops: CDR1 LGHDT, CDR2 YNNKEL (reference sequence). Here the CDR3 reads CASSLGQGVAGELFF. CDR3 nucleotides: TGTGCCAGCAGCCTCGGACAGGGGGTTGCCGGGGAGCTGTTTTTT.

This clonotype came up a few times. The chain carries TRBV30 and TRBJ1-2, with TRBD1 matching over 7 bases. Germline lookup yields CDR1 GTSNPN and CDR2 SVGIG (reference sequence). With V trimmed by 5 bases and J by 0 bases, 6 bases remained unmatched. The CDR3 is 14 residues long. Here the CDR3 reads CAWSRDSTNYGYTF. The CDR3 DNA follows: TGTGCCTGGTCGCGGGACAGCACTAACTATGGCTACACCTTC.

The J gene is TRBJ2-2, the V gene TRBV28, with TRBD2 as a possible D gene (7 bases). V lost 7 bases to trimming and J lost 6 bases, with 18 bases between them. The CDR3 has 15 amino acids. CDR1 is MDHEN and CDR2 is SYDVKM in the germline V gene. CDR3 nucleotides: TGTGCCAGCACCCGTGGGGGGGCAGGCGCCGGGGAGCTGTTTTTT. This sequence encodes CASTRGGAGAGELFF. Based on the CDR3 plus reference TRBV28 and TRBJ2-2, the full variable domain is DVKVTQSSRYLVKRTGEKVFLECVQDMDHENMFWYRQDPGLGLRLIYFSYDVKMKEKGDIPEGYSVSREKKERFSLILESASTNQTSMYLCASTRGGAGAGELFFGEGSRLTVL.

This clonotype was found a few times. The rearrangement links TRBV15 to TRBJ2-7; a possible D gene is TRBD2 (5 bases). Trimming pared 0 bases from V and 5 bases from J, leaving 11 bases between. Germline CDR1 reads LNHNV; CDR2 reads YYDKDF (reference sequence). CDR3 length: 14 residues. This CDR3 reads CATSRDFSGNEQYF. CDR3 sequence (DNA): TGTGCCACCAGCAGAGACTTCTCCGGGAACGAGCAGTACTTC.

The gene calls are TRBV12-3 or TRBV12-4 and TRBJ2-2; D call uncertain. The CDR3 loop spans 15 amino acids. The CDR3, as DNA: TGTGCGTTGGGCCCAACCATCCCGAACACCGGGGAGCTGTTTTTT. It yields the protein CALGPTIPNTGELFF.

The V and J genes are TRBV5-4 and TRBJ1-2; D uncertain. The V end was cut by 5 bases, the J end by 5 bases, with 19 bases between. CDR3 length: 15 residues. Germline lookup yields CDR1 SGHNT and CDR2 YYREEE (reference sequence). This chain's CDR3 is CASSQVGSPGYGYTF. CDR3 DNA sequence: TGTGCCAGCAGTCAAGTGGGGTCTCCGGGTTATGGCTACACCTTC.

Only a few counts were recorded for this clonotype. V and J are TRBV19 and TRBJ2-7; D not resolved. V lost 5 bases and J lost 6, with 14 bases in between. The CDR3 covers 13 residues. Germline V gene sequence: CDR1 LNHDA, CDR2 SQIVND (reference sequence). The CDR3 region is CASSRAGRREQYF. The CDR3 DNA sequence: TGTGCCAGTAGTCGGGCCGGACGGCGCGAGCAGTACTTC.

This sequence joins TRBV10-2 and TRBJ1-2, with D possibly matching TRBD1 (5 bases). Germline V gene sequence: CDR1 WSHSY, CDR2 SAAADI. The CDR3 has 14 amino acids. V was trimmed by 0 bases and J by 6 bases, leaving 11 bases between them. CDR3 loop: CASSESSAGDGYTF. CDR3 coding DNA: TGCGCCAGCAGTGAGTCATCGGCGGGGGATGGCTACACCTTC.

CDR3 coding DNA: TGCAGTGCAACCGGGCAGCGGGGGAACACAGATACGCAGTATTTT. It codes for CSATGQRGNTDTQYF. The chain couples TRBV20-1 to TRBJ2-3, with 8 nucleotides matching TRBD2. Germline assignment: CDR1 DFQATT and CDR2 SNEGSKA (reference sequence). The CDR3 is 15 amino acids. V dropped 6 bases and J dropped 2; count of bases not matched to a gene: 10.

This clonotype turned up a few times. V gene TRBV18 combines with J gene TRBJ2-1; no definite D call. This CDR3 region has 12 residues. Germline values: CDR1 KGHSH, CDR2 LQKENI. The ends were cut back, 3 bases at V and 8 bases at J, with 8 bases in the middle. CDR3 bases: TGTGCCAGCTCACCTTCTAGATATGAGCAGTTCTTC. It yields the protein CASSPSRYEQFF.